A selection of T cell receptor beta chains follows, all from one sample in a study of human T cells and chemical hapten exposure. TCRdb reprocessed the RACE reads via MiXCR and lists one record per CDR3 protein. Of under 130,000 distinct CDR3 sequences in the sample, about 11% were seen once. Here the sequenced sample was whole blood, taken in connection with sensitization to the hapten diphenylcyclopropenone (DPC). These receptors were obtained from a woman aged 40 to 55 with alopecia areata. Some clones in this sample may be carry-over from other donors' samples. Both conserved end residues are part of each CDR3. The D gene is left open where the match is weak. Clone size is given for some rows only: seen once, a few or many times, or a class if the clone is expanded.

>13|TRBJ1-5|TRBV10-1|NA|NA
TGCGCCAGCAGTGAGGGATTAAATCAGCCCCAGCATTTT
CASSEGLNQPQHF
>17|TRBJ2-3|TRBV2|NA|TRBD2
TGTGCCAGTCGTCTGCTAGCGGGGGGTAGTGAGGCAGATACGCAGTATTTT
CASRLLAGGSEADTQYF
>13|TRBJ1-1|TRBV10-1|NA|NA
TGCGCCAGCAGTGAGTCGGTGGACACTGAAGCTTTCTTT
CASSESVDTEAFF
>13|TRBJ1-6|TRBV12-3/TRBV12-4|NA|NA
TGTGCCAGCAGAAGGGGATTAAATTCACCCCTCCACTTT
CASRRGLNSPLHF
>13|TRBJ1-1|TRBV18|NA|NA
TGTGCCAGCTCAACAACAACGAACACTGAAGCTTTCTTT
CASSTTTNTEAFF
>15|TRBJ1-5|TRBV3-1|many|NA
TGTGCCAGCAGCCAATCCAGAGGGTTTGCTCAGCCCCAGCATTTT
CASSQSRGFAQPQHF
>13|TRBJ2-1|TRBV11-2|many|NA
TGTGCCAGCAGCCCTGACAGCTACAATGAGCAGTTCTTC
CASSPDSYNEQFF
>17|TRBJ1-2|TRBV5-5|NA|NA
TGTGCCAGCAGCTTGGCCTTCGGTCGGATAAGGGACTATGGCTACACCTTC
CASSLAFGRIRDYGYTF
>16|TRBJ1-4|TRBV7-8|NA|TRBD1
TGTGCCAGCAGCCCCCGACAGGGAGGGGCAAATGAAAAACTGTTTTTT
CASSPRQGGANEKLFF
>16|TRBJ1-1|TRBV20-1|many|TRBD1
TGCAGTGCCAGAAAGAGACAGGGGGCGCGGGACACTGAAGCTTTCTTT
CSARKRQGARDTEAFF
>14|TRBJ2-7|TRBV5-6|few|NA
TGTGCCAGCAGCTTGGGCAGTCCCTCCTACGAGCAGTACTTC
CASSLGSPSYEQYF
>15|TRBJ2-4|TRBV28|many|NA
TGTGCCAGCAGCCCCCGGACAATCGGGCTTCACATTCAGTACTTC
CASSPRTIGLHIQYF
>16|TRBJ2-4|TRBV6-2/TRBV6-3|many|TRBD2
TGTGCCAGCAGTGGCCGGACTAGCGGGGGCTTAAACATTCAGTACTTC
CASSGRTSGGLNIQYF
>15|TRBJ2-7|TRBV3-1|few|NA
TGTGCCAGCAGCCGAGTCCGGGACGCCTCCTACGAGCAGTACTTC
CASSRVRDASYEQYF
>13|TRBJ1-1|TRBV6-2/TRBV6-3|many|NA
TGTGCCAGCTGTGTGATTTTGAACACTGAAGCTTTCTTT
CASCVILNTEAFF
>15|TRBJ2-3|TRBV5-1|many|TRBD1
TGCGCCAGCATGATCGGGCGACAGGGTCCAGATACGCAGTATTTT
CASMIGRQGPDTQYF
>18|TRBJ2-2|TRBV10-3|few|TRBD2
TGTGCCATCAGTGAGCGCCCTAGCGGGGGGCCCCCCACCGGGGAGCTGTTTTTT
CAISERPSGGPPTGELFF
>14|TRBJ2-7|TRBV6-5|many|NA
TGTGCCAGCAGTTCTCCCAACCGGGACGACGAGCAGTACTTC
CASSSPNRDDEQYF
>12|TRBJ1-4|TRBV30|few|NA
TGTGCCTGGAGTGTAGACGGTGAAAAACTGTTTTTT
CAWSVDGEKLFF
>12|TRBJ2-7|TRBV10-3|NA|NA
TGTGCCACCCAGGGGGGTACCTACGAGCAGTACTTC
CATQGGTYEQYF
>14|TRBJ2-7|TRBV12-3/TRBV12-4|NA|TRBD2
TGTGCCAGCAGTTTTGGGACTAACACCTACGAGCAGTACTTC
CASSFGTNTYEQYF
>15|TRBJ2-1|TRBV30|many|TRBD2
TGTGCCTGGAGTCCATCTCTAGCGGGAGCGGTTGAGCAGTTCTTC
CAWSPSLAGAVEQFF
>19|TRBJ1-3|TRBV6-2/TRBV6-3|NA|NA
TGTGCCAGCAGCCGGCGGCAGATCGCCTTTGGGGCCTCTGGAAACACCATATATTTT
CASSRRQIAFGASGNTIYF
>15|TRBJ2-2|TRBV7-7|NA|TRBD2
TGTACTAGCAGCCTATCACTAGCGCGTCCCGGGGAGCTGTTTTTT
CTSSLSLARPGELFF
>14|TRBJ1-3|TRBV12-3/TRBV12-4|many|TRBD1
TGTGCCAGCACCACGACAGGGGCTGAAAACACCATATATTTT
CASTTTGAENTIYF
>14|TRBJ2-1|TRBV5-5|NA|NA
TGTGCCAGCAGCTCCTCGGTTTCCTACAATGAGCAGTTCTTC
CASSSSVSYNEQFF
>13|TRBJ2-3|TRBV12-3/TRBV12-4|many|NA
TGTGCCAGCACCCGGCTTGGGGCAGATACGCAGTATTTT
CASTRLGADTQYF
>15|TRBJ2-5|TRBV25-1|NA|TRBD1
TGTGCCAGCAGTTCCCCCGGGACAGGGTCGGAGACCCAGTACTTC
CASSSPGTGSETQYF
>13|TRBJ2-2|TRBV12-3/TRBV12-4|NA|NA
TGTGCCAGCAGTACCTTTGTCACCGGGGAGCTGTTTTTT
CASSTFVTGELFF
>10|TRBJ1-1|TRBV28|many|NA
TGTGCCAGCAAAGACACTGAAGCTTTCTTT
CASKDTEAFF
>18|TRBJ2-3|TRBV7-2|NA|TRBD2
TGTGCCAGCAGCTTAGTTCCGGGGACTAGCGGGATGGTAGATACGCAGTATTTT
CASSLVPGTSGMVDTQYF
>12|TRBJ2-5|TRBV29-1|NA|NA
TGCAGCGTTGGAGGTTTTGGGGAGACCCAGTACTTC
CSVGGFGETQYF
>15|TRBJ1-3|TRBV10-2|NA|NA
TGCGCCAGCAGTGAAGGGTCGAGCTCTGGAAACACCATATATTTT
CASSEGSSSGNTIYF
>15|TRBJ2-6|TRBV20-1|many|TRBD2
TGCAGTGCTCGAAAAGCGGGGGACGGGGCCAACGTCCTGACTTTC
CSARKAGDGANVLTF
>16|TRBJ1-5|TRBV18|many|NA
TGTGCCAGCTCACCACCGATGGGCGGACAAAATCAGCCCCAGCATTTT
CASSPPMGGQNQPQHF
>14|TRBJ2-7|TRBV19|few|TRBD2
TGTGCCAGTAGTCCCCGGGGGGACTCCTACGAGCAGTACTTC
CASSPRGDSYEQYF
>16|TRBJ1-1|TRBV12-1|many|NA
TGTGCCAGCAGCTTTGCGGGACGGACCATGAACACTGAAGCTTTCTTT
CASSFAGRTMNTEAFF
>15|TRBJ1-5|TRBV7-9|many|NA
TGTGCCAGCAGCTTAGGGGACGGACCTTATCAGCCCCAGCATTTT
CASSLGDGPYQPQHF
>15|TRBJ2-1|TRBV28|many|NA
TGTGCCAGCAGTTTAACCGGAGGGATCTACAATGAGCAGTTCTTC
CASSLTGGIYNEQFF
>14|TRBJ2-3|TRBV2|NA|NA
TGTGCCAGCAGTGAAGGGCGGACCACAGATACGCAGTATTTT
CASSEGRTTDTQYF
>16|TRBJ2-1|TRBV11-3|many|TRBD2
TGTGCCAGCAGCGCGACTAGCGGGTTTTCCTACAATGAGCAGTTCTTC
CASSATSGFSYNEQFF
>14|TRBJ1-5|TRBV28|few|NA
TGTGCCAGCAGTTTCGGTAGGGGCAATCAGCCCCAGCATTTT
CASSFGRGNQPQHF
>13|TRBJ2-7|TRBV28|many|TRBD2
TGTGCCAGCAGCTATAGCGGGGTCGTCGAGCAGTACTTC
CASSYSGVVEQYF
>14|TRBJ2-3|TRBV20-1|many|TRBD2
TGCAGTGCTAGGGCGGGAGGGAGCACAGATACGCAGTATTTT
CSARAGGSTDTQYF
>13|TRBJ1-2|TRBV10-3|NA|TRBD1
TGTGCCGTTGGGGGACAGGGCGGGTATGGCTACACCTTC
CAVGGQGGYGYTF
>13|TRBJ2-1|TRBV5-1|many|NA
TGCGCCAGCAGCTTTCCCGTATCTAATGAGCAGTTCTTC
CASSFPVSNEQFF
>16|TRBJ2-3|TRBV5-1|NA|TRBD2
TGCGCCAGCAGCTACAGGACTAGCGGGAGTACAGATACGCAGTATTTT
CASSYRTSGSTDTQYF
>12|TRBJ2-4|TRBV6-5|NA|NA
TGTGCCAGCGGCTATACCAAAAACATTCAGTACTTC
CASGYTKNIQYF
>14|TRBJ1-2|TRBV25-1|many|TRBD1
TGTGCCAGCAGTTTCCGGGACAGAAACTATGGCTACACCTTC
CASSFRDRNYGYTF
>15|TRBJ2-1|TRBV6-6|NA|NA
TGTGCCAGCAGCCAGGGGGGGAACTGGTACAATGAGCAGTTCTTC
CASSQGGNWYNEQFF